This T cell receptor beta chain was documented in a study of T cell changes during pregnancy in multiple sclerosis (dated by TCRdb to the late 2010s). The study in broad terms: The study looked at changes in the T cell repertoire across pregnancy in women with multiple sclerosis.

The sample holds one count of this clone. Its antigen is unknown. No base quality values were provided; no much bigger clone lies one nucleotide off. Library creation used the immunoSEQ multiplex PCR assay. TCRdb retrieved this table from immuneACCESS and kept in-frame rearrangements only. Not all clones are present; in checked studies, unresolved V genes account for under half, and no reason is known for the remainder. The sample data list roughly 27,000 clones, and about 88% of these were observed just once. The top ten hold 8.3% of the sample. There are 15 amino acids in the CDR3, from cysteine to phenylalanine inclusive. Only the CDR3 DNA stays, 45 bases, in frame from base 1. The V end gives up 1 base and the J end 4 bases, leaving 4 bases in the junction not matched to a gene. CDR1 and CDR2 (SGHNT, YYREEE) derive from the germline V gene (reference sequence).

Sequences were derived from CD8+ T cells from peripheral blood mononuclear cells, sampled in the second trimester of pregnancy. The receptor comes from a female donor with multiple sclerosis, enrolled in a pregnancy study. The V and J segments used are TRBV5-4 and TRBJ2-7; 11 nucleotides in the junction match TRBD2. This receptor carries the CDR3 CASSLSASGGYEQYF. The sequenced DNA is TGTGCCAGCAGCTTGTCCGCTAGCGGGGGGTACGAGCAGTACTTC.